A single sample gave rise to the 3 T cell receptor beta chains below, sequenced in a study of blood T cell repertoires in COVID-19. Only in-frame clones appear in the TCRdb table, and some are missing; sequencing was by immunoSEQ multiplex PCR. The sample lists 330,000 or so clones, approximately 91% occurring once. Material: PBMCs or T cells enriched from blood (not recorded which). Every receptor here comes from a woman aged 30 to 39 who had been exposed to COVID-19.

The chain uses TRBV29-1 and TRBJ2-6; no clear D gene. The germline V gene encodes CDR1 SQVTM and CDR2 ANQGSEA. The V end lost 3 bases, the J end lost 0 bases, and 6 bases lay between the germline ends. CDR3 size: 14 residues. CDR3 nucleotide sequence: TGCAGCGTTGAGCAGGACTCTGGGGCCAACGTCCTGACTTTC. It codes for CSVEQDSGANVLTF.

The CDR3 sequence: CASTRAPADQETQYF. Written as DNA, the CDR3 is TGTGCCAGCACTCGGGCCCCAGCGGACCAAGAGACCCAGTACTTC. The V gene is TRBV5-4, the J gene TRBJ2-5, with TRBD2 as a possible D gene (5 bases). The CDR3 has 15 residues. The V and J ends lost 6 bases and 0 bases respectively, with 15 bases between them. Germline CDR1 is SGHNT and CDR2 is YYREEE (reference sequence).

The gene calls are TRBV12-1 and TRBJ2-2; the table assigns TRBD1, which was not confirmed against the DNA. TRBV12-1 is described as a pseudogene. The CDR3 runs to 17 residues. The CDR3, as DNA: TGTGCCAGCACCAGGGGGGTAAAGGGACAAAGCACCGGGGAGCTGTTTTTT. Translating gives CASTRGVKGQSTGELFF.